The T cell receptor (beta chain) under discussion was sequenced for a study of response to subunit inactivated influenza vaccine. Study-wide results and limits: The authors offered the suggestion that each seasonal influenza vaccination recruits few new T cells.

Using its own MiXCR run on the RT-PCR reads, TCRdb lists one record per CDR3 protein. The sample holds about 800,000 distinct CDR3 sequences; 21% are singletons and the top ten take 10%. This CDR3 region has 17 residues. V lost 4 bases and J 3 bases, leaving 20 bases between the germline ends. Germline CDR1 reads SGHRS; CDR2 reads YFSETQ. This clonotype was seen more than once but under ten times. Its specificity is unknown. The chain couples TRBV5-1 to TRBJ2-1; possibly TRBD1 or TRBD2 for D (5 bases each). The source is a man aged 45-65 years who received an inactivated influenza vaccine. The sample here was PBMCs from blood, taken less than 6 days after vaccination. Here the CDR3 reads CASSRTRDRPLYNEQFF. In nucleotides, the CDR3 is TGCGCCAGCAGCCGTACCCGGGACCGACCTCTCTACAATGAGCAGTTCTTC.